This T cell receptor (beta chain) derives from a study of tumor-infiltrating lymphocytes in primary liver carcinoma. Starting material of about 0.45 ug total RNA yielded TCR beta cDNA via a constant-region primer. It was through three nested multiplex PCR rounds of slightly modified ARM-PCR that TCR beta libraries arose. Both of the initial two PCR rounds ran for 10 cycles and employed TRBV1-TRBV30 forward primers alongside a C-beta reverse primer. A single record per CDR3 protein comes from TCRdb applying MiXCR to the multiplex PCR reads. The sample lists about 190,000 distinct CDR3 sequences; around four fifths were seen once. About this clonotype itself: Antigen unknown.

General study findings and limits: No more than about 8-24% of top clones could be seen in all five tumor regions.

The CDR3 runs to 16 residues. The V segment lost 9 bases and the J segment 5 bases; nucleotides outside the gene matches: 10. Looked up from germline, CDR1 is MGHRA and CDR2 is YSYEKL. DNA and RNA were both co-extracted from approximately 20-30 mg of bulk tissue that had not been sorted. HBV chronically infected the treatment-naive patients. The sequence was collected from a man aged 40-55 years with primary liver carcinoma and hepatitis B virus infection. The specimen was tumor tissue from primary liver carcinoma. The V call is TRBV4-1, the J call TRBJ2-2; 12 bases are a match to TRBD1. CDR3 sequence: CARSVGTGGDTGELFF. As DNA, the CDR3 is TGCGCCAGAAGCGTCGGGACAGGGGGCGATACCGGGGAGCTGTTTTTT.